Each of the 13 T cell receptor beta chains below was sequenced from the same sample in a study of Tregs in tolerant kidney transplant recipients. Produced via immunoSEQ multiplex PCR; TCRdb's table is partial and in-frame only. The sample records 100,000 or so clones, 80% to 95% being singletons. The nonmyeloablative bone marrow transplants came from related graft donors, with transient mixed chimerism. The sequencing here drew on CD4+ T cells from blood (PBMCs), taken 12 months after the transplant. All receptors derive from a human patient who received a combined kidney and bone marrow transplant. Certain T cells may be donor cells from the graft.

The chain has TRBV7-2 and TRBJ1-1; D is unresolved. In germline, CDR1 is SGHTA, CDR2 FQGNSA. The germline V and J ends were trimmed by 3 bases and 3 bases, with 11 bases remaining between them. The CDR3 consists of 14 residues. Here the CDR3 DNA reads TGTGCCAGCAGCTTCAGCGTCTTCTACACTGAAGCTTTCTTT. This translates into CASSFSVFYTEAFF.

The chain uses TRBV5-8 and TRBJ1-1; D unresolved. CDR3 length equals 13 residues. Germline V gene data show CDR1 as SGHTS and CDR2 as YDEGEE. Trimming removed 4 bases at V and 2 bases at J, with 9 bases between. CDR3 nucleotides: TGTGCCAGCAGCGGCCGGAGAAACACTGAAGCTTTCTTT. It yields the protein CASSGRRNTEAFF.

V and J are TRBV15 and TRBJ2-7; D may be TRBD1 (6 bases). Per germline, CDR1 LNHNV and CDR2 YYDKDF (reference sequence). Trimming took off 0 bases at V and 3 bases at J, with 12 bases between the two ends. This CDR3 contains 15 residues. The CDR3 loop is CATSREPDSFYEQYF. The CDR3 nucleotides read TGTGCCACCAGCAGAGAACCGGACAGCTTCTACGAGCAGTACTTC.

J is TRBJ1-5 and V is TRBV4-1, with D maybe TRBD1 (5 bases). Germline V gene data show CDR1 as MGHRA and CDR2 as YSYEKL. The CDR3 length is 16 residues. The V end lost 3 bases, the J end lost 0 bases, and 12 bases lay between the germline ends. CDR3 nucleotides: TGCGCCAGCAGCCAGCGGGACGGCTATAGCAATCAGCCCCAGCATTTT. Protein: CASSQRDGYSNQPQHF.

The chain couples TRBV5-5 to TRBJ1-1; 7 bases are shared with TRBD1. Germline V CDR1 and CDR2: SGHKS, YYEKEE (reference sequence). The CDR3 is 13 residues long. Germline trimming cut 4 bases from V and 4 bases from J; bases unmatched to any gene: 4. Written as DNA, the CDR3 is TGTGCCAGCAGCGTACCAGGGGGCACTGAAGCTTTCTTT. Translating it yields CASSVPGGTEAFF.

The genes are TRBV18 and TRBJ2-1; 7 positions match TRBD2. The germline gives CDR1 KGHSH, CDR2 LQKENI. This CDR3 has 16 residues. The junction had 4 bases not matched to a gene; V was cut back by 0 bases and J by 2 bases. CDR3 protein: CASSPPGGDPYNEQFF. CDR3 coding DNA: TGTGCCAGCTCACCACCGGGGGGGGACCCCTACAATGAGCAGTTCTTC.

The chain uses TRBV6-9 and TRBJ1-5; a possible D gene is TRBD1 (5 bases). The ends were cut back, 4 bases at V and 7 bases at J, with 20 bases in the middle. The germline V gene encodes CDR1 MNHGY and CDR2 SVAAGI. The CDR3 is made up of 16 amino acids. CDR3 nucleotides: TGTGCCAGCAGTTTCGGCAGGGCACGGTGTAGCCAGCCCCAGCATTTT. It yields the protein CASSFGRARCSQPQHF.

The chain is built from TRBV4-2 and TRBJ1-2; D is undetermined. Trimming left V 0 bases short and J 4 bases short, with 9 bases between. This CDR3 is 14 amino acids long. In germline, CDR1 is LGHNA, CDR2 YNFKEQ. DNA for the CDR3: TGTGCCAGCAGCCAAGATTTCCAATTCTATGGCTACACCTTC. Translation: CASSQDFQFYGYTF.

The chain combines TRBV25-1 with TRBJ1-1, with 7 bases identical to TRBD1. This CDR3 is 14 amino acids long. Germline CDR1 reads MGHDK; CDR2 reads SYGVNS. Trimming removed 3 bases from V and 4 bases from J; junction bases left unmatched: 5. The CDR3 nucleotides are TGTGCCAGCAGTGAGACCCCAGGGGGCACTGAAGCTTTCTTT. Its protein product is CASSETPGGTEAFF.

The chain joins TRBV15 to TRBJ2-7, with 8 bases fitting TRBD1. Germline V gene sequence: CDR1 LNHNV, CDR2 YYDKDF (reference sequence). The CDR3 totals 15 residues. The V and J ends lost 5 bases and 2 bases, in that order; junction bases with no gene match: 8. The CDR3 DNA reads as TGTGCCACCAGCGTGGGATCCAGGGGGCCCTACGAGCAGTACTTC. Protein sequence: CATSVGSRGPYEQYF.

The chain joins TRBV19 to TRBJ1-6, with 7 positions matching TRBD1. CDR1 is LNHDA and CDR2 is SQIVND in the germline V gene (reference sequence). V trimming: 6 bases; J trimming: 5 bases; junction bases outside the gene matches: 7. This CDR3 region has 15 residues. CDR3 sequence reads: CASSRDRADNSPLHF. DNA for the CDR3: TGTGCCAGTAGCCGTGACAGGGCGGATAATTCACCCCTCCACTTT.

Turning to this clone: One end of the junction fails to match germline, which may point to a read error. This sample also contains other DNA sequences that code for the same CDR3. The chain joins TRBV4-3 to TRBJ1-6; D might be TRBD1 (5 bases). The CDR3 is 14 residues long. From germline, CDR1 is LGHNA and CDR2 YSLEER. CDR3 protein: CASSQVTVNSPLHF. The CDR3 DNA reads TGCGCCAGCAGCCAGGTGACAGTTAATTCCCCCCTCCACTTT.

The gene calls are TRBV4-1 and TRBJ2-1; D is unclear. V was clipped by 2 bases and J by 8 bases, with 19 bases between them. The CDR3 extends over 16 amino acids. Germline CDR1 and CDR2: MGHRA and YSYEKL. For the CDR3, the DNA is TGCGCCAGCAGCCAATTAACTATCTCCTTGAGCGATGAGCAGTTCTTC. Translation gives CASSQLTISLSDEQFF.